This TCR beta chain was sequenced for a study of cytomegalovirus exposure and HLA in healthy donors. Study as a whole: The roughly 670 first-cohort repertoires shared a platform with the 130 or so validation repertoires, as reported in a later analysis. Regarding the study as a whole: TCR clusters originating in the first cohort tended to co-occur in the 120 validation repertoires, according to a later analysis. According to the study, about 180 TCR beta chains were cytomegalovirus-associated.

Libraries were prepared by immunoSEQ multiplex PCR; TCRdb keeps only in-frame clonotypes and omits some of them. This table holds about 110,000 clones, roughly 90% found once. As to this clone: Its antigen is as yet unknown.

CDR3 length equals 11 residues. The ends were cut back, 4 bases at V and 9 bases at J, with 10 bases in the middle. Per germline, CDR1 DFQATT and CDR2 SNEGSKA (reference sequence). The source of this sequence is a woman aged 30 to 39 in good health and CMV-seropositive. The chain carries TRBV20-1 and TRBJ2-4; TRBD2 is a possible D gene (5 bases). The sequenced material came from PBMCs. The CDR3 nucleotides read TGCAGTGCTAATACGGAGGCCATTCAGTACTTC. It encodes CSANTEAIQYF.